The 16 T cell receptor beta chains presented below share a single source sample, sequenced in a study of blood T cell repertoires in COVID-19. Profiling relied on immunoSEQ multiplex PCR, and the TCRdb table lists in-frame clones only, not all of them. The sample records fewer than 200,000 clones, 70% to 90% being singletons. Sequencing used peripheral blood. These receptors were obtained from a man between 60 and 75 years old with active or convalescent COVID-19.

The chain couples TRBV2 to TRBJ1-2; 8 nucleotides align to TRBD1. The ends lost 3 bases at V and 4 bases at J; junction bases unmatched: 7. There are 15 residues in the CDR3. Germline V CDR1 and CDR2: SNHLY, FYNNEI. CDR3 nucleotide sequence: TGTGCCAGCAGTGAGGGGGCAGGGGGCCGCTATGGCTACACCTTC. Amino acids: CASSEGAGGRYGYTF.

The chain is built from TRBV19 and TRBJ1-5; D gene unclear. Germline V gene lookup returns CDR1 LNHDA and CDR2 SQIVND (reference sequence). The CDR3 sequence is 15 residues long. The ends were cut back, 3 bases at V and 0 bases at J, with 9 bases in the middle. DNA for the CDR3: TGTGCCAGTAGTATGGCCGGGAATAGCAATCAGCCCCAGCATTTT. Translation: CASSMAGNSNQPQHF.

The V call is TRBV29-1, the J call TRBJ1-4; D perhaps matches TRBD1 (5 bases). The CDR3 is made up of 12 amino acids. Germline CDR1 is SQVTM and CDR2 is ANQGSEA. DNA for the CDR3: TGCAGTATACTCAGGGATTCTGAAAAACTGTTTTTT. It yields the protein CSILRDSEKLFF. The full variable domain, completed using reference TRBV29-1 and TRBJ1-4, is SAVISQKPSRDICQRGTSLTIQCQVDSQVTMMFWYRQQPGQSLTLIATANQGSEATYESGFVIDKFPISRPNLTFSTLTVSNMSPEDSSIYLCSILRDSEKLFFGSGTQLSVL.

The V call is TRBV6-1, the J call TRBJ1-3, with D perhaps TRBD1 (5 bases). The CDR3 totals 15 residues. Deletions cut 0 bases from V and 2 bases from J, with 8 bases between. Germline loops: CDR1 MNHNS, CDR2 SASEGT. The CDR3 loop reads CASSEAGATGNTIYF. The DNA for the CDR3 is TGTGCCAGCAGTGAAGCAGGGGCAACTGGAAACACCATATATTTT.

The chain is built from TRBV7-9 and TRBJ1-5; no reliable D call. Germline assignment: CDR1 SEHNR and CDR2 FQNEAQ (reference sequence). The germline V and J ends were trimmed by 3 bases and 3 bases, with 9 bases remaining between them. CDR3 length equals 14 residues. The CDR3 DNA sequence: TGTGCCAGCAGCTTTGACTCGACCAATCAGCCCCAGCATTTT. Translated: CASSFDSTNQPQHF.

The genes are TRBV11-2 and TRBJ2-5; TRBD1 aligns across 7 bases. The CDR3 runs 14 residues. Losses at the gene ends were 3 bases for V and 5 bases for J; bases not matched to a gene: 6. CDR1 and CDR2 (germline): SGHAT, FQNNGV. The DNA for the CDR3 is TGTGCCAGCAGCTTTACCGGGACAGTGGAGACCCAGTACTTC. Protein product: CASSFTGTVETQYF.

This clone has just one count. The CDR3: CATSDTGHGLDTQYF. In nucleotides, the CDR3 is TGTGCCACCAGTGACACAGGCCACGGTTTGGATACGCAGTATTTT. The rearrangement joins TRBV24-1 to TRBJ2-3, with D maybe TRBD1 (5 bases). With 4 bases removed from V and 6 bases from J, the gap between germline ends came to 16 bases. Germline-derived CDR1 and CDR2 are KGHDR and SFDVKD. The CDR3 has 15 residues.

The chain is built from TRBV5-1 and TRBJ2-5; 13 bases fit TRBD2. The CDR3 totals 14 residues. Looked up from germline, CDR1 is SGHRS and CDR2 is YFSETQ. Losses at the gene ends were 7 bases for V and 2 bases for J; bases not matched to a gene: 2. The CDR3 coding sequence is TGCGCCAGCCAGACTAGCGGGGGGCAAGAGACCCAGTACTTC. Amino acid sequence: CASQTSGGQETQYF.

The V and J genes are TRBV5-6 and TRBJ1-5; D is perhaps TRBD1 (5 bases). The germline gives CDR1 SGHDT, CDR2 YYEEEE. Trimming took 6 bases from V and 3 from J, leaving 13 bases between them. CDR3 length equals 14 residues. The CDR3 loop is CASTFGGYNQPQHF. CDR3 in DNA: TGTGCCAGCACGTTTGGGGGGTACAATCAGCCCCAGCATTTT.

The V gene is TRBV10-3, the J gene TRBJ1-5, with a tentative D call TRBD1 (5 bases). Germline V gene data show CDR1 as ENHRY and CDR2 as SYGVKD. Trimming removed 10 bases from V and 1 base from J, with 14 bases in between. The CDR3 is made up of 14 amino acids. The CDR3 reads CATSSQGSNQPQHF. CDR3 bases: TGTGCCACCTCCAGTCAGGGCAGCAATCAGCCCCAGCATTTT.

The rearrangement uses TRBV24-1 and TRBJ2-5, with 8 positions matching TRBD2. From germline, CDR1 is KGHDR and CDR2 SFDVKD. With 3 bases clipped from V and 4 bases from J, the junction kept 3 bases outside the gene matches. The CDR3 has 14 residues. The CDR3 region has the DNA TGTGCCACCAGTGATCCAACTAGCGGAGAGACCCAGTACTTC. Translation: CATSDPTSGETQYF.

The chain carries TRBV25-1 and TRBJ2-7; tentative D call: TRBD2 (6 bases). The germline V and J ends were trimmed by 2 bases and 3 bases, with 8 bases remaining between them. This CDR3 is built from 13 residues. From germline, CDR1 is MGHDK and CDR2 SYGVNS. CDR3 DNA sequence: TGTGCCAGCAGTGAAACGACTAGCTACGAGCAGTACTTC. Encoded protein: CASSETTSYEQYF.

The V gene is TRBV7-9, the J gene TRBJ1-1; no firm D call. The V and J ends lost 1 base and 0 bases respectively, with 15 bases between them. Germline V lookup: CDR1 SEHNR, CDR2 FQNEAQ (reference sequence). This CDR3 spans 17 amino acids. CDR3 DNA: TGTGCCAGCAGCTTAGGGTCCAGAACAGACATGAACACTGAAGCTTTCTTT. Its protein is CASSLGSRTDMNTEAFF.

The rearrangement links TRBV23-1 to TRBJ2-3; 7 nucleotides line up with TRBD1. TRBV23-1 is an open reading frame whose function is uncertain. CDR3 length equals 15 residues. V was clipped by 0 bases and J by 4 bases; unmatched bases: 4. The DNA for the CDR3 is TGCGCCAGCAGTCAATCGACAGGGTCCCCAGATACGCAGTATTTT. Translated, it gives CASSQSTGSPDTQYF.

The V and J genes are TRBV5-8 and TRBJ2-5; TRBD2 matches 14 bases. CDR1 and CDR2 from the germline V gene are SGHTS and YDEGEE. J was trimmed by 1 base and V by 3 bases; bases with no gene match: 5. This CDR3 has 17 amino acids. The CDR3 spells CASSSGLAGGLQETQYF. The CDR3 DNA reads as TGTGCCAGCAGCTCAGGACTAGCGGGGGGCCTCCAAGAGACCCAGTACTTC.

This clone has only one observation. V usage is TRBV10-3 and J usage is TRBJ2-4; maybe TRBD1 (5 bases). This CDR3 is built from 17 residues. Germline-derived CDR1 and CDR2 are ENHRY and SYGVKD. Trimming stripped 0 bases from V and 0 bases from J, with 12 bases between. Written as DNA, the CDR3 is TGTGCCATCAGTGAGTCAGACAGCCTACTAGCCAAAAACATTCAGTACTTC. Its translation: CAISESDSLLAKNIQYF.